Following are 25 T cell receptor beta chains from one sample sequenced in a study of blood T cell repertoires in COVID-19. TCRdb's copy holds only in-frame clones and misses some; the assay was immunoSEQ multiplex PCR. The table shows about 260,000 clones, with about nine tenths occurring only once. Sequenced input: peripheral blood. Receptors were obtained from a man aged 55 to 70 who had recovered from COVID-19.

The V gene is TRBV19, the J gene TRBJ2-3; 7 positions agree with TRBD2. The junction had 11 bases not matched to a gene; V was cut back by 4 bases and J by 1 base. The CDR3 is made up of 17 amino acids. Germline V gives CDR1 LNHDA, CDR2 SQIVND (reference sequence). CDR3 DNA: TGTGCCAGTAGTAACCCCACTAGCGTTCGGGGCACAGATACGCAGTATTTT. This translates into CASSNPTSVRGTDTQYF.

The chain is built from TRBV10-3 and TRBJ2-7; tentatively, D is TRBD1 (6 bases). Trimming took 3 bases from V and 3 from J, leaving 9 bases between them. The CDR3 has 13 residues. The germline V gene encodes CDR1 ENHRY and CDR2 SYGVKD. CDR3 residues: CAISDGTHYEQYF. The CDR3 region has the DNA TGTGCCATCAGTGATGGGACACACTACGAGCAGTACTTC.

CDR3 in amino acids: CASSPPTTSTDTQYF. The DNA of the CDR3 is TGTGCCAGCAGCCCCCCCACCACTAGCACAGATACGCAGTATTTT. This sequence joins TRBV7-9 and TRBJ2-3; D remains ambiguous. The germline CDR1 and CDR2 sequences are SEHNR and FQNEAQ (reference sequence). CDR3 length: 15 residues. Trimming removed 5 bases from V and 0 bases from J, with 12 bases in between.

This clone was recorded only once. The chain couples TRBV27 to TRBJ2-1, with 12 bases matching TRBD2. Germline V gene data show CDR1 as MNHEY and CDR2 as SMNVEV (reference sequence). With V trimmed by 5 bases and J by 7 bases, 6 bases remained unmatched. CDR3 length: 15 amino acids. CDR3 protein: CASSPRLAGVNEQFF. CDR3 bases: TGTGCCAGCAGTCCGCGACTAGCGGGGGTTAATGAGCAGTTCTTC.

The genes are TRBV10-3 and TRBJ1-1, with D unclear. The CDR3 sequence is 17 residues long. The germline V gene encodes CDR1 ENHRY and CDR2 SYGVKD. V lost 5 bases, J lost 1 base, and 20 bases lay in between. The CDR3 reads CAISNPAGRAENTEAFF. CDR3 in DNA: TGTGCCATCAGTAACCCTGCCGGGAGGGCCGAGAACACTGAAGCTTTCTTT.

The chain employs TRBV5-5 and TRBJ1-1; D not certain. V dropped 4 bases and J dropped 11 bases, with 18 bases sitting between them. The CDR3 loop spans 13 amino acids. Germline V CDR1 and CDR2: SGHKS, YYEKEE (reference sequence). CDR3: CASSPAVGVGAFF. The CDR3 bases are TGTGCCAGCAGCCCTGCCGTCGGAGTCGGGGCTTTCTTT.

Note on this clone: This sample includes further DNA sequences coding for the same CDR3. This rearrangement joins TRBV11-2 to TRBJ2-7; TRBD2 agrees at 10 bases. The CDR3 consists of 14 residues. The ends lost 2 bases at V and 6 bases at J; junction bases unmatched: 4. Per the germline V gene, CDR1 is SGHAT and CDR2 is FQNNGV. This CDR3 is CASSLLAGVAEQYF. CDR3 sequence (DNA): TGTGCCAGCAGCTTACTAGCGGGGGTGGCCGAGCAGTACTTC.

This clone was counted between two and nine times. Other nucleotide sequences in the sample specify the same CDR3. The chain links TRBV4-1 to TRBJ2-7, with TRBD1 as a possible D gene (6 bases). The CDR3 consists of 16 residues. Trimming removed 0 bases from V and 2 bases from J, with 14 bases in between. The germline gives CDR1 MGHRA, CDR2 YSYEKL. The CDR3 loop reads CASSQETGNPTYEQYF. The DNA for the CDR3 is TGCGCCAGCAGCCAAGAAACAGGGAACCCCACCTACGAGCAGTACTTC.

The chain recombines TRBV25-1 with TRBJ1-2, with unresolved D. This CDR3 contains 14 residues. Germline CDR1 MGHDK, CDR2 SYGVNS. The V gene lost 2 bases and the J gene lost 3 bases, with 10 bases spanning the gap. The CDR3: CASSELQNYYGYTF. The CDR3 nucleotides read TGTGCCAGCAGTGAACTTCAGAATTACTATGGCTACACCTTC.

The genes are TRBV10-1 and TRBJ2-1, with 11 nucleotides matching TRBD1. J lost 9 bases, V lost 0 bases, and 10 bases had no gene match. Germline V gene lookup returns CDR1 WNHNN and CDR2 SYGVQD (reference sequence). The CDR3 consists of 17 residues. CDR3 residues: CASSESQGQGVGREQFF. The CDR3 nucleotides read TGCGCCAGCAGTGAGTCTCAGGGACAGGGGGTAGGTCGTGAGCAGTTCTTC.

In nucleotides, the CDR3 is TGTGCCAGCACAGTGGGACACCGAATTAACACTGAAGCTTTCTTT. As protein: CASTVGHRINTEAFF. The chain recombines TRBV3-1 (or the pseudogene TRBV3-2) with TRBJ1-1; weak D call: TRBD1 (6 bases). CDR3 length: 15 residues. The V and J ends lost 7 bases and 2 bases respectively, with 17 bases between them. Germline V gene sequence: CDR1 LGHDT, CDR2 YNNKEL (reference sequence).

The chain is built from TRBV18 and TRBJ2-1, with 8 bases fitting TRBD2. After removal of 6 bases from V and 7 bases from J, the junction contained 11 bases not matched to a gene. There are 15 residues in the CDR3. Germline V lookup: CDR1 KGHSH, CDR2 LQKENI. The CDR3, as DNA: TGTGCCAGCTCCCGTCGGCGGGGGGACCTGAATGAGCAGTTCTTC. Translation: CASSRRRGDLNEQFF. Combining the CDR3 with reference TRBV18 and TRBJ2-1 gives the whole variable domain NAGVMQNPRHLVRRRGQEARLRCSPMKGHSHVYWYRQLPEEGLKFMVYLQKENIIDESGMPKERFSAEFPKEGPSILRIQQVVRGDSAAYFCASSRRRGDLNEQFFGPGTRLTVL.

This chain links TRBV6-1 with TRBJ1-6; 10 positions agree with TRBD1. The germline gives CDR1 MNHNS, CDR2 SASEGT. CDR3 length: 17 residues. J gave up 0 bases and V 4 bases, and 3 bases lay outside the gene matches. CDR3 sequence reads: CASSGRQGASYNSPLHF. The CDR3 bases are TGTGCCAGCAGTGGAAGACAGGGGGCCTCCTATAATTCACCCCTCCACTTT.

This clone was seen a few times. This specimen includes other DNA sequences encoding the same CDR3. The chain couples TRBV6-5 to TRBJ1-2; D not certain. Per germline, CDR1 MNHEY and CDR2 SVGAGI. The CDR3 totals 13 residues. V was pared by 0 bases and J by 4 bases, with 6 bases between. For the CDR3, the DNA is TGTGCCAGCAGTTACTCTACAGCCTATGGCTACACCTTC. Translated: CASSYSTAYGYTF.

The chain uses TRBV29-1 and TRBJ1-2, with D unresolved. V shed 4 bases and J shed 7 bases, with 10 bases lying between them. The CDR3 is made up of 11 amino acids. Germline loops: CDR1 SQVTM, CDR2 ANQGSEA. In nucleotides, the CDR3 is TGCAGCGTTGTGGCCGGGGTTGGCTACACCTTC. Protein product: CSVVAGVGYTF.

V is TRBV6-7 and J is TRBJ1-5; D unclear. TRBV6-7 is an ORF, and what it does is uncertain. The CDR3 loop spans 13 amino acids. V was trimmed by 3 bases and J by 6 bases, leaving 9 bases between them. Here the CDR3 reads CASSYPYRQPQHF. CDR3 nucleotides: TGTGCCAGCAGTTATCCCTATCGTCAGCCCCAGCATTTT.

The rearrangement joins TRBV9 to TRBJ1-1, with 8 bases lining up with TRBD1. CDR3 length equals 17 residues. CDR1 and CDR2 from the germline V gene are SGDLS and YYNGEE. The J segment lost 1 base and the V segment lost 7 bases, leaving 15 bases of the junction unmatched. This CDR3 reads CASAPGTQGVGNTEAFF. As DNA, the CDR3 is TGTGCCAGCGCTCCGGGGACACAGGGGGTAGGGAACACTGAAGCTTTCTTT.

The rearrangement joins TRBV11-3 to TRBJ1-5; possibly TRBD1 for D (5 bases). Germline V gives CDR1 SGHNT, CDR2 YENEEA. Trimming cost V 6 bases and J 4 bases, with 10 bases left between them. There are 13 residues in the CDR3. CDR3 sequence: CASSGTLNQPQHF. In DNA form, the CDR3 reads TGTGCCAGCAGTGGGACTCTAAATCAGCCCCAGCATTTT.

The chain uses TRBV19 and TRBJ1-5; D gene uncertain. CDR1 is LNHDA and CDR2 is SQIVND in the germline V gene (reference sequence). This CDR3 is 18 amino acids long. Trimming pared 4 bases from V and 0 bases from J, leaving 19 bases between. In DNA, the CDR3 is TGTGCCAGTAGTACCCCCGGCGCAGTTAGCTTTAGCAATCAGCCCCAGCATTTT. Protein product: CASSTPGAVSFSNQPQHF.

The V gene is TRBV6-2 or TRBV6-3, the J gene TRBJ1-1; 8 nucleotides agree with TRBD1. The CDR3 sequence is 12 residues long. The ends lost 3 bases at V and 9 bases at J; junction bases unmatched: 3. CDR1 and CDR2 from the germline V gene are MNHEY and SVGEGT. The CDR3, as DNA: TGTGCCAGCAGTTATGGACAGGGCAAAGCTTTCTTT. Translating gives CASSYGQGKAFF.

The chain uses TRBV10-3 and TRBJ1-6; 8 bases line up with TRBD1. CDR1 is ENHRY, CDR2 SYGVKD, per germline. With V trimmed by 6 bases and J by 6 bases, 7 bases remained unmatched. This CDR3 region has 15 residues. This chain's CDR3 is CAISRTGMSNSPLHF. In DNA form, the CDR3 reads TGTGCCATCAGCAGGACAGGGATGAGTAATTCACCCCTCCACTTT.

The rearrangement joins TRBV19 to TRBJ1-3; 10 bases are shared with TRBD1. The V and J ends lost 11 bases and 4 bases, in that order; junction bases with no gene match: 14. The CDR3 totals 16 residues. Germline CDR1 LNHDA, CDR2 SQIVND (reference sequence). The DNA of the CDR3 is TGTGCCTCGTCCCGGGACAGGGGACTTGGCGGAAACACCATATATTTT. It is translated as CASSRDRGLGGNTIYF.

The chain carries TRBV3-1 (or the pseudogene TRBV3-2) and TRBJ2-2; 13 bases agree with TRBD2. CDR3 size: 16 residues. In germline, CDR1 is LGHDT, CDR2 YNNKEL (reference sequence). With V trimmed by 4 bases and J by 6 bases, 5 bases remained unmatched. This CDR3 is CASSPRTSGGSGELFF. CDR3 coding DNA: TGTGCCAGCAGCCCCCGGACTAGCGGGGGTTCCGGGGAGCTGTTTTTT.

The chain uses TRBV9 and TRBJ2-2, with 9 bases identical to TRBD1. CDR3 size: 16 residues. Per germline, CDR1 SGDLS and CDR2 YYNGEE. Trimming at V came to 0 bases and at J to 3 bases, leaving 3 bases not matched to a gene. The CDR3 region has the DNA TGTGCCAGCAGCGTAGCTAGGACAGGGGACACCGGGGAGCTGTTTTTT. Translating gives CASSVARTGDTGELFF.

This clone was seen once. The V and J genes are TRBV4-2 and TRBJ2-7; TRBD1 matches at 8 bases. The CDR3 runs to 16 residues. Germline loops: CDR1 LGHNA, CDR2 YNFKEQ. V lost 5 bases to trimming and J lost 0 bases; unmatched junction nucleotides: 9. CDR3: CASSAWAGGLSYEQYF. The CDR3 DNA reads TGTGCCAGCAGCGCTTGGGCAGGGGGCCTCTCCTACGAGCAGTACTTC.